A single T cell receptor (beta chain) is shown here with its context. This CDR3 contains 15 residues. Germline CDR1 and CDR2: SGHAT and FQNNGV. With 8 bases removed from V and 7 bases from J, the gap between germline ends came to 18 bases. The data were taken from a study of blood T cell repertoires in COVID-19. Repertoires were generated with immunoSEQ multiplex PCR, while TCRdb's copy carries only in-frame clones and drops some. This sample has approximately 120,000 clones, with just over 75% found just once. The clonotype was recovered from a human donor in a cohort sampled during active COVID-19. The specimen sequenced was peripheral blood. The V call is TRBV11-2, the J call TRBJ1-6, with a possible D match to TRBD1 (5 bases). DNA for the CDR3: TGTGCCAGCGTTCTTACCGCGGGGGGAAATTCACCCCTCCACTTT. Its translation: CASVLTAGGNSPLHF.